The 11 T cell receptor beta chains reported below all come from one sample, sequenced in a study of identical twins (dated by TCRdb to the mid-2010s). Libraries came from 5' RACE. Instrument on record: Illumina HiSeq 2000. The public reads were quality trimmed at Q25 with fastp and then assembled into clones with MiXCR by TCRdb, keeping productive beta chains. Every CDR3 protein is listed once, alongside the most common genes and DNA of its rows. This sample holds a few hundred thousand distinct CDR3 sequences; 9.5% to 15% were observed only once. The ten top clones hold roughly 4.2% of the sample. These data were also filed under a second study, of yellow fever vaccine responses in identical twins.

Sequencing was done on a sample of memory (CD45RO+) T cells sorted from blood. What the cell subset or site label conveys for this sample: CD45RO+ enriched T cells. These receptors were collected from a woman aged 18 to 35 in good health.

The chain recombines TRBV3-1 with TRBJ1-5; D gene uncertain. V dropped 1 base and J dropped 0 bases, with 10 bases sitting between them. Germline loops: CDR1 LGHDT, CDR2 YNNKEL (reference sequence). The CDR3 is made up of 16 amino acids. CDR3 sequence: CASSQGVPYSNQPQHF. CDR3 nucleotides: TGTGCCAGCAGCCAAGGGGTCCCTTATAGCAATCAGCCCCAGCATTTT.

A few counts support this clonotype. The J gene is TRBJ2-6, the V gene TRBV29-1, with TRBD1 as a possible D gene (5 bases). Germline-derived CDR1 and CDR2 are SQVTM and ANQGSEA. Deletions cut 5 bases from V and 2 bases from J, with 7 bases between. The CDR3 length is 13 residues. The CDR3 nucleotides read TGCAGCGTTACAGGACCTGGGGCCAACGTCCTGACTTTC. Protein: CSVTGPGANVLTF.

The chain is built from TRBV20-1 and TRBJ2-7; TRBD2 agrees at 9 bases. In germline, CDR1 is DFQATT, CDR2 SNEGSKA (reference sequence). The CDR3 is 12 amino acids. With 3 bases clipped from V and 6 bases from J, the junction kept 3 bases outside the gene matches. The DNA for the CDR3 is TGCAGTGCTAGCGGGACTAGCTTCGAGCAGTACTTC. Translated: CSASGTSFEQYF.

Turning to this clonotype: A much larger clone lies a single base off, so this may be a read error. The rearrangement uses TRBV3-1 and TRBJ2-3; 8 nucleotides line up with TRBD1. Germline V gives CDR1 LGHDT, CDR2 YNNKEL (reference sequence). The CDR3 is 15 amino acids. Here the CDR3 DNA reads TGTGCCTGCAGCCAAGGACAGGGACACACAGATACGCAGTATTTT. Protein product: CACSQGQGHTDTQYF.

The chain joins TRBV5-1 to TRBJ1-2; unclear D gene. V was shortened by 4 bases and J by 3 bases, with 7 bases between the two germline ends. The CDR3 spans 12 residues. The V gene's germline CDR1 is SGHRS and CDR2 YFSETQ. This chain's CDR3 is CASSITDYGYTF. The DNA of the CDR3 is TGCGCCAGCAGCATTACGGACTATGGCTACACCTTC.

The rearrangement links TRBV5-1 to TRBJ2-7, with a tentative D call TRBD2 (5 bases). CDR1 and CDR2 (germline): SGHRS, YFSETQ. V was clipped by 4 bases and J by 2 bases, with 22 bases between them. The CDR3 has 17 residues. This CDR3 reads CASSPHSTSGKTYEQYF. In DNA, the CDR3 is TGCGCCAGCAGCCCACATTCCACGTCCGGGAAAACCTACGAGCAGTACTTC.

The chain joins TRBV6-1 to TRBJ2-5, with TRBD2 identical over 8 bases. The CDR3 is made up of 16 amino acids. With 5 bases clipped from V and 4 bases from J, the junction kept 12 bases outside the gene matches. CDR1 is MNHNS and CDR2 is SASEGT in the germline V gene. CDR3 in amino acids: CASSQRREGRRETQYF. The CDR3 DNA sequence: TGTGCCAGCAGTCAGCGCCGGGAGGGGAGGCGAGAGACCCAGTACTTC.

The V call is TRBV15, the J call TRBJ1-1; 11 bases fit TRBD1. Per germline, CDR1 LNHNV and CDR2 YYDKDF (reference sequence). The trim removed 2 bases at V and 4 bases at J, leaving 6 bases unmatched. This CDR3 has 16 residues. The CDR3 loop reads CATSRYFGTGGTEAFF. The DNA of the CDR3 is TGTGCCACCAGCAGATACTTCGGGACAGGGGGCACTGAAGCTTTCTTT. The whole variable domain, remainder taken from reference TRBV15 and TRBJ1-1, is DAMVIQNPRYQVTQFGKPVTLSCSQTLNHNVMYWYQQKSSQAPKLLFHYYDKDFNNEADTPDNFQSRRPNTSFCFLDIRSPGLGDTAMYLCATSRYFGTGGTEAFFGQGTRLTVV.

This clonotype was recorded a few times. This sequence joins TRBV9 and TRBJ2-5; 9 bases map to TRBD2. The CDR3 consists of 13 residues. The V and J ends lost 0 bases and 9 bases, in that order; junction bases with no gene match: 3. Germline CDR1 and CDR2: SGDLS and YYNGEE. CDR3 sequence reads: CASSVESGGPQYF. The CDR3 region has the DNA TGTGCCAGCAGCGTAGAAAGCGGGGGGCCCCAGTACTTC.

The gene calls are TRBV2 and TRBJ2-4, with 14 bases lining up with TRBD2. In germline, CDR1 is SNHLY, CDR2 FYNNEI. V lost 5 bases, J lost 6 bases, and 3 bases stayed unmatched. This CDR3 contains 15 residues. In DNA, the CDR3 is TGTGCCAGCAGTACTGGGACTAGCGGGGGAAACATTCAGTACTTC. It is translated as CASSTGTSGGNIQYF.

This clonotype was found a few times. This chain uses TRBV20-1 with TRBJ2-1; 9 bases line up with TRBD2. The V gene end was trimmed by 3 bases and the J gene end by 5 bases; junction bases not matched to a gene: 5. This CDR3 has 14 amino acids. Germline CDR1 DFQATT, CDR2 SNEGSKA (reference sequence). CDR3: CSASALAGNNEQFF. As DNA, the CDR3 is TGCAGTGCTAGTGCCCTAGCGGGGAACAATGAGCAGTTCTTC.